Shown below are 12 T cell receptor beta chains from a single sample sequenced in a study of identifying expanded T cells in peripheral blood. Clones were read by immunoSEQ multiplex PCR, and TCRdb kept only the in-frame ones, dropping some. The sample lists 95,000 to 100,000 clones; around 88% were seen once. What was sequenced was blood. The source of these receptors is a person aged 18 to 70 in good health.

The chain employs TRBV9 and TRBJ2-1; the D gene is possibly TRBD2 (6 bases). Trimming left V 0 bases short and J 5 bases short, with 9 bases between. The CDR3 spans 14 residues. The V gene's germline CDR1 is SGDLS and CDR2 YYNGEE. CDR3 loop: CASSVEGLNNEQFF. CDR3 sequence (DNA): TGTGCCAGCAGCGTAGAGGGACTCAACAATGAGCAGTTCTTC. Looking up the rest from reference TRBV9 and TRBJ2-1 gives the full variable domain: DSGVTQTPKHLITATGQRVTLRCSPRSGDLSVYWYQQSLDQGLQFLIQYYNGEERAKGNILERFSAQQFPDLHSELNLSSLELGDSALYFCASSVEGLNNEQFFGPGTRLTVL.

This clone was observed a few times. V and J are TRBV19 and TRBJ1-2, with D tentatively TRBD1 (5 bases). Germline V gene sequence: CDR1 LNHDA, CDR2 SQIVND (reference sequence). The CDR3 spans 11 residues. Between the trimmed V and J ends, which lost 6 bases and 7 bases, there was a span of 9 bases. CDR3 nucleotides: TGTGCCAGTAGGTATGGGGGTGGCTACACCTTC. Translated, it gives CASRYGGGYTF. The whole variable domain, remainder taken from reference TRBV19 and TRBJ1-2, is DGGITQSPKYLFRKEGQNVTLSCEQNLNHDAMYWYRQDPGQGLRLIYYSQIVNDFQKGDIAEGYSVSREKKESFPLTVTSAQKNPTAFYLCASRYGGGYTFGSGTRLTVV.

This clone was counted only a few times. The chain has TRBV4-3 and TRBJ1-2; 8 nucleotides line up with TRBD1. The CDR3 extends over 15 amino acids. Germline V lookup: CDR1 LGHNA, CDR2 YSLEER. V lost 1 base and J lost 4; bases outside the gene matches: 5. CDR3 in DNA: TGCGCCAGCAGCCAAGGGTCAGGGGGCGGCTATGGCTACACCTTC. This sequence encodes CASSQGSGGGYGYTF.

The gene calls are TRBV18 and TRBJ2-1, with TRBD2 as a possible D gene (7 bases). The CDR3 sequence is 20 residues long. Germline loops: CDR1 KGHSH, CDR2 LQKENI. Trimming took off 3 bases at V and 3 bases at J, with 27 bases between the two ends. The CDR3 loop is CASSPRGADTGQGSYNEQFF. The CDR3 coding sequence is TGTGCCAGCTCACCTCGGGGGGCCGACACAGGGCAAGGAAGCTACAATGAGCAGTTCTTC.

The J gene is TRBJ2-3, the V gene TRBV28; D call uncertain. CDR1 MDHEN and CDR2 SYDVKM come from the germline V gene. The CDR3 runs 16 residues. Deletions cut 6 bases from V and 0 bases from J, with 16 bases between. CDR3 in DNA: TGTGCCAGCAGACCGATTATTGGAGATAGCACAGATACGCAGTATTTT. It codes for CASRPIIGDSTDTQYF. Full variable domain (rest looked up from reference TRBV28 and TRBJ2-3): DVKVTQSSRYLVKRTGEKVFLECVQDMDHENMFWYRQDPGLGLRLIYFSYDVKMKEKGDIPEGYSVSREKKERFSLILESASTNQTSMYLCASRPIIGDSTDTQYFGPGTRLTVL.

The chain recombines TRBV5-1 with TRBJ2-2; D uncertain. Germline V gene sequence: CDR1 SGHRS, CDR2 YFSETQ. The CDR3 length is 13 residues. The V and J ends lost 3 bases and 6 bases respectively, with 9 bases between them. DNA of the CDR3: TGCGCCAGCAGCTCCCAATTTCCCGGGGAGCTGTTTTTT. Residues: CASSSQFPGELFF.

This clone was picked up one time. This chain uses TRBV6-6 with TRBJ1-1; weak D call: TRBD1 (5 bases). Trimming left V 5 bases short and J 1 base short, with 14 bases between. This CDR3 has 15 residues. Germline CDR1 MNHNY, CDR2 SVGAGI (reference sequence). This chain's CDR3 is CASSLKGFGNTEAFF. CDR3 in DNA: TGTGCCAGCAGTCTCAAGGGGTTTGGGAACACTGAAGCTTTCTTT.

This clone was observed a single time. The genes are TRBV7-2 and TRBJ2-3; 7 bases are shared with TRBD2. The V segment lost 5 bases and the J segment 4 bases; nucleotides outside the gene matches: 9. Per the germline V gene, CDR1 is SGHTA and CDR2 is FQGNSA. This CDR3 has 15 amino acids. The CDR3 loop reads CASSAWDGGADTQYF. The CDR3 DNA reads TGTGCCAGCAGCGCGTGGGATGGGGGGGCAGATACGCAGTATTTT.

This chain connects TRBV19 to TRBJ1-4; D remains ambiguous. The V end was cut by 6 bases, the J end by 4 bases, with 9 bases between. The CDR3 has 13 amino acids. Looked up from germline, CDR1 is LNHDA and CDR2 is SQIVND (reference sequence). DNA for the CDR3: TGTGCCAGTAGGAGGATGAATAATGAAAAACTGTTTTTT. This encodes CASRRMNNEKLFF.

In DNA, the CDR3 is TGTGCCAGCAGTGAAGGGGGGCTCGGTCAGCCCCAGCATTTT. It is translated as CASSEGGLGQPQHF. This rearrangement joins TRBV6-1 to TRBJ1-5; TRBD1 is a possible D gene (6 bases). V was clipped by 1 base and J by 6 bases, with 10 bases between them. Germline values: CDR1 MNHNS, CDR2 SASEGT. The length of the CDR3 is 14 residues.

V is TRBV5-6 and J is TRBJ2-3; D gene uncertain. The V end was cut by 2 bases, the J end by 6 bases, with 4 bases between. The CDR3 runs to 11 residues. Germline CDR1 and CDR2: SGHDT and YYEEEE. Here the CDR3 reads CASSLGDTQYF. As DNA, the CDR3 is TGTGCCAGCAGCTTAGGGGATACGCAGTATTTT. Variable domain in full (rest from reference TRBV5-6 and TRBJ2-3): DAGVTQSPTHLIKTRGQQVTLRCSPKSGHDTVSWYQQALGQGPQFIFQYYEEEERQRGNFPDRFSGHQFPNYSSELNVNALLLGDSALYLCASSLGDTQYFGPGTRLTVL.

This clone was counted a single time. The CDR3 spells CASSYSSLGGNTIYF. The CDR3, as DNA: TGTGCCAGCAGTTACTCATCTCTAGGGGGAAACACCATATATTTT. This chain links TRBV6-5 with TRBJ1-3; D call uncertain. The V end lost 0 bases, the J end lost 4 bases, and 10 bases lay between the germline ends. CDR1 is MNHEY and CDR2 is SVGAGI in the germline V gene. The CDR3 extends over 15 amino acids.